Described below is a single TCR beta chain sequence and its context. Antigen specificity is unknown. This record comes from a study of radiation and T cells in renal cell carcinoma. General study results and limits: In blood, top tumor clones expanded by 2 weeks, shrinking by 4.

Some clones are missing from TCRdb's copy, which holds only in-frame ones; the method was immunoSEQ multiplex PCR. The profile shows some 97,000 clones, 84% of them singletons. Noted time point: blood 4 weeks post-SBRT, at nephrectomy. Treatment noted: 15 Gy SBRT to primary tumor, nephrectomy 4 weeks later. Nephrectomy followed 15 Gy stereotactic body radiation by 4 weeks. Per the germline V gene, CDR1 is LNHNV and CDR2 is YYDKDF (reference sequence). The V and J ends lost 5 bases and 6 bases respectively, with 19 bases between them. The CDR3 covers 15 residues. This sequence was found in a man in his sixties with renal cell carcinoma. The sequencing used blood, collected from a patient whose treatment included radiotherapy and nephrectomy. V and J are TRBV15 and TRBJ1-1; D is uncertain. CDR3 sequence: CATSRELGAEAEAFF. In nucleotides, the CDR3 is TGTGCCACCAGCCGCGAGCTTGGTGCAGAGGCTGAAGCTTTCTTT.